The subject of this entry is one T cell receptor (beta chain). Its binding antigen is unknown. Per-base qualities were not stored, and no clone one base away is much larger. The entry originates in a study of cytomegalovirus exposure and HLA in healthy donors (dated by TCRdb to about 2017). Background for the entire study: An earlier analysis of a few hundred of the donors reported over 250 Gb of sequence data and 117 million unique TCR beta sequences obtained from some 200 million T cells. The study aimed to test whether cataloging public T cell receptors could reveal signatures of past pathogen exposure. An earlier analysis of approximately 580 of the donors used high-throughput TCR beta sequencing to judge whether each TCR beta V gene segment behaved as functional or pseudogenic. Rather than using new phenotypic data, the later analysis identified candidate immune exposures from TCR beta sequences and from how often those sequences occurred across donors. A later analysis re-examined previously published TCR beta repertoires from 600 to 700 donors and added high-resolution HLA genotyping to investigate patterns of TCR occurrence. In addition to the first cohort of hundreds of subjects, a separate validation cohort of approximately 130 different subjects was used. All discovery cohort repertoires had been generated on a single sequencing platform. The study used immunosequencing to profile the T cell repertoires of 666 subjects and linked those repertoires to cytomegalovirus serostatus. HLA typing covered class I and class II loci at four-digit resolution. To predict cytomegalovirus infection status, the study combined high-throughput TCR immunosequencing, statistical association of individual TCRs with disease status, and machine learning. Approximately 300 gigabases of sequencing data and approximately 92 million unique TCR sequences made up an early release that covered approximately 620 HLA-typed donors. Donor age, sex, ethnicity and CMV serostatus were collected together with the repertoire data. Several DR-DQ haplotypes were handled as single units for association and clustering, since linkage in the cohort was strong. The number of typed donors differed by locus: about 629-630 for A, B, C, DRB1 and DQB1; roughly 510 for DQA1; around 610 for DPA1; and some 430 for DPB1. Across approximately 420 genotyped donors of the cohort, an average of roughly 250,000 unique TCR beta nucleotide sequences per donor were sequenced, and roughly 17% of those sequences were non-productive. In a later genetic analysis, genome-wide SNP genotypes for about 65% of the roughly 670 donors were used, and that subset was treated as a discovery cohort. Among the 398 genotyped donors, approximately 82% belonged to the genetic ancestry cluster associated with self-reported Caucasian donors. Results and caveats for the whole study, not just this receptor: The study listed approximately 150 TCR beta chains as associated with cytomegalovirus. In an earlier analysis of some 550 of the donors, most TCR beta V segments were observed in productive rearrangements about 90% or about 30% of the time, broadly matching IMGT annotations. In a later analysis, HLA-associated TCR beta chains were found to be more clonally expanded and to have lower generation probabilities than equally common non-associated chains. The earlier analysis of almost 600 of the donors excluded some 15 rarely observed V segments, including chromosome 9 orphons, because counts were too low. In a later analysis, several top co-occurrence clusters were reported to appear linked to parvovirus B19, influenza, CMV and Epstein-Barr virus. An association between a missense DCLRE1C variant and V-gene and J-gene trimming of TCR beta chains was found in a later genetic analysis and replicated in an independent cohort. Compared with the approximately 720-donor mean, donors in an Asian-associated ancestry cluster had fewer N-insertions in productive TCRs, according to a later genetic analysis. When HLA alleles, especially DR and DQ, strongly co-occurred, attributing TCR associations to individual alleles was difficult. While some public TCRs were present in many individuals, most TCR sequences turned up only very rarely across donors. The classifier was reported to diagnose cytomegalovirus status with high specificity and sensitivity in both the original cohort and the validation cohort. For the cohort, immune exposure information was limited to CMV serostatus. According to the authors, the approach could potentially be generalized to other disease states and immunological phenotypes. Presence/absence analyses assumed roughly uniform sequencing depth across donors, an assumption that may not hold. A further reported finding was that TCR beta sequences accurately predicted the HLA-A and HLA-B alleles for most subjects in the first cohort. In a later analysis, TCR association rates were found to vary across HLA loci, with the most associated TCRs seen for DRB1 alleles and the fewest for HLA-C alleles. The 87-base-pair reads could not distinguish some IMGT-functional V segments, including TRBV6-2 and TRBV6-3, so those segments were excluded. A later analysis found that most CMV-associated TCR beta chains appeared HLA-restricted, with HLA associations seemingly driven largely by CMV exposure. Linkage disequilibrium might explain the correlated functional status among segregating V segments, but an unknown experimental factor could not be ruled out. A cluster of highly shared sequence variants was judged likely to represent a technical artifact of the sequencing pipeline. In vitro tests confirmed that a few of the cytomegalovirus-associated TCR beta chains recognize cytomegalovirus antigens. A later analysis associated 15,000 or so TCR beta sequences with specific HLA alleles at a false discovery rate of 0.05. Only TCR beta chains were sequenced in this cohort, and the absence of alpha or paired-chain data limited detectable features. Because some donors lacked HLA typing at each locus, the association tests relied only on the typed subset.

Library generation was performed with the immunoSEQ multiplex PCR assay. For the multiplex PCR, a mixture combining 60 forward primers for TCR Vbeta segments and 13 reverse primers for TCR Jbeta segments was used. The CDR3 region of rearranged TCR beta genes was amplified from genomic DNA with a multiplex PCR assay. The amplified TCR beta libraries were sequenced on the Illumina HiSeq System as 87-base-pair reads. As for the authors' bioinformatics: A later analysis counted about 80 million unique TCR beta chains across the approximately 700 repertoires, and roughly 10 million of these chains were shared by at least two donors. A nearest-neighbor algorithm error-corrected the raw reads and collapsed the reads into unique sequences, merging closely related sequences to remove PCR and sequencing errors. CDR3 sequences were aligned to IMGT reference sequences to assign V, D and J gene segments. For a sequence to be retained, a match of at least six nucleotides to both a V gene segment and a J gene segment was required. A rearrangement was called productive if the CDR3 had no stop codons and remained in frame with V and J, and every other rearrangement was called non-productive. Following IMGT convention, CDR3 was defined as the stretch from the second conserved V-encoded cysteine up to the conserved J-encoded phenylalanine. The earlier analysis of 587 of the donors excluded sequences that lacked an unambiguous match to a single V gene segment. In an earlier analysis of around 600 of the donors, V segments were called functional above 56.7% productive rearrangements and were called segregating when the between-donor standard deviation exceeded 5%. To diagnose cytomegalovirus status from the catalog of TCR beta chain sequences, a statistical classification framework was built. In a later analysis, TCR nucleotide sequences were compared against IMGT/GENE-DB human TR gene sequences so that V and J genes could be assigned. In a later analysis, CDR3 sequences and most-parsimonious VDJ recombination scenarios were assigned using the TCRdist pipeline. In a later analysis, every TCR beta chain was defined by the combination of its CDR3 amino acid sequence and its V-gene family, and reads without a unique V-gene family were dropped. A later analysis removed several hundred highly shared, low-generation-probability nucleotide sequences to deal with suspected cross-contamination and a sequencing artifact. For each public chain, a later analysis derived a clonal expansion index from normalized ranks of inferred template counts within each repertoire. Generation probabilities in a later analysis came from a VDJ recombination model fitted to out-of-frame rearrangements, and those results were checked against IGoR. Hypergeometric tests were used in a later analysis to score TCR-TCR, TCR-HLA and TCR-CMV co-occurrence, with a repertoire-size bias correction applied to the TCR pairs. In a later analysis, false discovery rates were estimated by permuting HLA or CMV assignments 20 times. A later analysis grouped co-occurring TCRs with DBSCAN, adding TCRdist sequence similarity when clustering within HLA-allele-positive subsets. Repertoires with fewer than 30,000 or more than 120,000 public chains were left out of co-occurrence clustering, as were four to six repertoires with anomalous nucleotide sharing. Sourced from immuneACCESS, this table was stored by TCRdb with only in-frame sequences that have V and J called. A share of the clones is absent; for the studies checked, an unresolved V gene accounts for under half, and the remainder has no known explanation. From that table come the V and J calls and clone size; the DNA was used to work out D and trimming. The sample table holds over 110,000 clones, of which over 65% were seen once. The ten largest clones represent around 2.5% of the sample.

CDR3 length: 15 amino acids, cysteine to phenylalanine. Here the CDR3 DNA is all that survives: 45 bases in frame from base 1. Cut back by 4 bases and 6 bases, the V and J ends lie 16 bases apart. CDR1 is given as MNHEY and CDR2 as SVGAGI, both from the germline V gene. The cohort comprised 710 or so healthy bone marrow donors. Cohort members were all nominally healthy when sampled, although unrecorded immune exposures were likely present. The donor was CMV seronegative and was included in the group of over 300 seronegative cohort members. Every donor gave a peripheral blood sample, and the peripheral blood mononuclear cells from that sample were used for TCR beta sequencing. The Qiagen DNeasy Blood Extraction Kit was used to extract genomic DNA from the blood cell samples.

The specimen sequenced was PBMCs. The rearrangement joined TRBV6-5 to TRBJ2-4; matching of 6 bases hints at TRBD2 as the D gene. The receptor comes from a male donor in good health and CMV-seronegative. CDR3 sequence: CASSSDSGSLNIQYF. In nucleotides, the sequence is TGTGCCAGCAGTTCCGACAGCGGGTCCTTAAACATTCAGTACTTC.